This T cell receptor beta chain was identified during a study of early T cells in non-severe SARS-CoV-2 infection. The CDR3 loop spans 17 amino acids. Between the trimmed V and J ends, which lost 3 bases and 6 bases, there was a span of 21 bases. CDR1 and CDR2 (germline): LNHNV, YYDKDF (reference sequence). From the 5' RACE reads, TCRdb called clonotypes with MiXCR, one entry per CDR3 protein. The sample contains tens of thousands of distinct CDR3 sequences, about 6% of which appear only once. This clonotype was counted many times. This TCR came from an adult who was a healthcare worker with PCR-confirmed SARS-CoV-2 infection or an uninfected control (not recorded which). Sequencing was carried out using whole blood. The chain is built from TRBV15 and TRBJ1-5, with D possibly TRBD1 on 6 matching bases. The CDR3 reads CATSRPQQGLLSQPQHF. The DNA for the CDR3 is TGTGCCACCAGCAGGCCCCAACAGGGTCTACTAAGTCAGCCCCAGCATTTT.